A selection of T cell receptor beta chains follows, all from one sample in a study of T-cell reconstitution after alpha-beta-depleted transplantation in children. MiXCR, run by TCRdb on the PCR reads, gives a single entry per CDR3 protein. In the table there are about 250,000 distinct CDR3 sequences, about 24% of which are singletons. This specimen consisted of PBMCs, mostly from graft donor cells, obtained 360 days after TCRalphabeta/CD19-depleted stem cell transplant. All receptors derive from a female patient between 2 and 10 years old who had a stem cell transplant for congenital amegakaryocytic thrombocytopenia, so the T cells may come from the graft donor. The CDR3 runs from the conserved cysteine through the conserved F or W. Each record gives: CDR3 protein, CDR3 DNA, V gene, J gene, D gene, clone size. A D gene is named only where the DNA matches it firmly. The size entry is marked missing in some rows and otherwise reads once, few, many or a size class.

cdr3_aa: CASSSSYSGRETQYF; cdr3_nt: TGTGCCAGCAGCTCTAGCTACTCAGGGCGAGAGACCCAGTACTTC; v_call: TRBV28; j_call: TRBJ2-5; d_call: NA; clone_size: NA
cdr3_aa: CAWSFGQGVRTDTQYF; cdr3_nt: TGTGCCTGGAGTTTTGGACAGGGTGTCCGCACAGATACGCAGTATTTT; v_call: TRBV30; j_call: TRBJ2-3; d_call: TRBD1; clone_size: few
cdr3_aa: CASSSLPGQGSGELFF; cdr3_nt: TGTGCCAGCAGTTCGCTACCGGGACAGGGATCCGGGGAGCTGTTTTTT; v_call: TRBV7-6; j_call: TRBJ2-2; d_call: TRBD1; clone_size: few
cdr3_aa: CASSLSLDVEQYF; cdr3_nt: TGTGCCAGCAGCTTATCCCTAGATGTTGAGCAGTACTTC; v_call: TRBV7-9; j_call: TRBJ2-7; d_call: NA; clone_size: few
cdr3_aa: CASSNTSSYNEQFF; cdr3_nt: TGCGCCAGCAGCAACACTAGCTCCTACAATGAGCAGTTCTTC; v_call: TRBV5-1; j_call: TRBJ2-1; d_call: NA; clone_size: NA
cdr3_aa: CSVWREGSYNEQFF; cdr3_nt: TGCAGTGTATGGCGGGAAGGCTCCTACAATGAGCAGTTCTTC; v_call: TRBV20-1; j_call: TRBJ2-1; d_call: NA; clone_size: NA
cdr3_aa: CASSPGWGGDTQYF; cdr3_nt: TGTGCCAGCAGTCCCGGGTGGGGGGGAGATACGCAGTATTTT; v_call: TRBV12-3/TRBV12-4; j_call: TRBJ2-3; d_call: TRBD2; clone_size: few
cdr3_aa: CASSLPGTDYYEQYF; cdr3_nt: TGCGCCAGCAGCCTCCCCGGGACAGATTACTACGAGCAGTACTTC; v_call: TRBV4-1; j_call: TRBJ2-7; d_call: TRBD1; clone_size: many
cdr3_aa: CASSLTSRGGSGNTIYF; cdr3_nt: TGCGCCAGCAGCTTGACGAGCAGGGGAGGCTCTGGAAACACCATATATTTT; v_call: TRBV5-1; j_call: TRBJ1-3; d_call: NA; clone_size: NA
cdr3_aa: CASKHLGRETQYF; cdr3_nt: TGTGCCAGCAAACACTTGGGACGAGAGACCCAGTACTTC; v_call: TRBV12-3/TRBV12-4; j_call: TRBJ2-5; d_call: NA; clone_size: few
cdr3_aa: CAWSAAGQGFPDTQYF; cdr3_nt: TGTGCCTGGAGTGCGGCGGGACAGGGGTTTCCAGATACGCAGTATTTT; v_call: TRBV30; j_call: TRBJ2-3; d_call: TRBD1; clone_size: NA
cdr3_aa: CATSSGDSSYEQYF; cdr3_nt: TGTGCCACCAGCTCGGGGGACAGCTCCTACGAGCAGTACTTC; v_call: TRBV15; j_call: TRBJ2-7; d_call: NA; clone_size: NA
cdr3_aa: CASSGTGAIAEYNEQFF; cdr3_nt: TGCGCCAGCAGCGGGACAGGGGCAATAGCGGAGTACAATGAGCAGTTCTTC; v_call: TRBV5-1; j_call: TRBJ2-1; d_call: TRBD1; clone_size: NA
cdr3_aa: CAISVGGPNSNQPQHF; cdr3_nt: TGTGCCATCAGTGTGGGCGGACCGAATAGCAATCAGCCCCAGCATTTT; v_call: TRBV10-3; j_call: TRBJ1-5; d_call: NA; clone_size: NA
cdr3_aa: CASSIFRGDGTRWFF; cdr3_nt: TGTGCCAGCAGCATCTTCAGGGGGGACGGGACTAGGTGGTTCTTC; v_call: TRBV5-8; j_call: TRBJ2-1; d_call: NA; clone_size: NA
cdr3_aa: CASSYHQGKGTGELFF; cdr3_nt: TGTGCCAGCAGTTATCACCAGGGGAAGGGCACCGGGGAGCTGTTTTTT; v_call: TRBV12-3/TRBV12-4; j_call: TRBJ2-2; d_call: NA; clone_size: few
cdr3_aa: CASSQVGSSGRFFYNEQFF; cdr3_nt: TGCGCCAGCAGCCAAGTCGGGTCAAGCGGGAGGTTTTTCTACAATGAGCAGTTCTTC; v_call: TRBV4-1; j_call: TRBJ2-1; d_call: TRBD2; clone_size: NA
cdr3_aa: CASSYLADTDTQYF; cdr3_nt: TGTGCCAGCAGTTATCTGGCTGACACAGATACGCAGTATTTT; v_call: TRBV28; j_call: TRBJ2-3; d_call: NA; clone_size: NA
cdr3_aa: CSAIGTSSSVPNEQFF; cdr3_nt: TGCAGTGCCATAGGGACTTCTAGCTCGGTCCCAAATGAGCAGTTCTTC; v_call: TRBV20-1; j_call: TRBJ2-1; d_call: NA; clone_size: few
cdr3_aa: CASSLLLQNYGYTF; cdr3_nt: TGTGCCAGCAGTTTATTACTCCAAAACTATGGCTACACCTTC; v_call: TRBV12-3/TRBV12-4; j_call: TRBJ1-2; d_call: NA; clone_size: few
cdr3_aa: CASSYRTGRNQPQHF; cdr3_nt: TGTGCCAGCAGCTATAGAACAGGGAGGAATCAGCCCCAGCATTTT; v_call: TRBV27; j_call: TRBJ1-5; d_call: NA; clone_size: NA
cdr3_aa: CSARKQTGVYEQYF; cdr3_nt: TGCAGTGCTAGAAAACAGACAGGGGTCTACGAGCAGTACTTC; v_call: TRBV20-1; j_call: TRBJ2-7; d_call: TRBD1; clone_size: NA
cdr3_aa: CSKMTGAHKAFF; cdr3_nt: TGCAGCAAAATGACAGGGGCACACAAAGCTTTCTTT; v_call: TRBV20-1; j_call: TRBJ1-1; d_call: TRBD1; clone_size: few
cdr3_aa: CASSTITGLGDPGELFF; cdr3_nt: TGTGCCAGCAGTACCATAACGGGACTAGGGGACCCCGGGGAGCTGTTTTTT; v_call: TRBV12-3/TRBV12-4; j_call: TRBJ2-2; d_call: TRBD2; clone_size: NA
cdr3_aa: CAFSGDSWDVRLSTDTQYF; cdr3_nt: TGTGCCTTCAGTGGGGACAGCTGGGACGTACGGTTATCCACAGATACGCAGTATTTT; v_call: TRBV6-4; j_call: TRBJ2-3; d_call: TRBD1; clone_size: NA
cdr3_aa: CASSSRRGNEQFF; cdr3_nt: TGTGCCAGCAGCTCCAGAAGGGGGAATGAGCAGTTCTTC; v_call: TRBV7-8; j_call: TRBJ2-1; d_call: NA; clone_size: NA
cdr3_aa: CASSLAGLGGLGEQFF; cdr3_nt: TGTGCCAGCAGCTTGGCCGGGTTAGGAGGGTTGGGGGAGCAGTTCTTC; v_call: TRBV5-4; j_call: TRBJ2-1; d_call: NA; clone_size: NA
cdr3_aa: CAISDSDGGRPYEQYF; cdr3_nt: TGTGCCATCAGTGACTCCGACGGCGGGAGGCCCTACGAGCAGTACTTC; v_call: TRBV10-3; j_call: TRBJ2-7; d_call: TRBD2; clone_size: few
cdr3_aa: CASSQDAGGSEKLFF; cdr3_nt: TGTGCCAGCAGCCAAGATGCGGGGGGGAGTGAAAAACTGTTTTTT; v_call: TRBV3-1; j_call: TRBJ1-4; d_call: NA; clone_size: NA
cdr3_aa: CASSTRLAGITVYYSTDTQYF; cdr3_nt: TGTGCCAGCAGCACTCGACTAGCGGGCATCACGGTATATTATAGCACAGATACGCAGTATTTT; v_call: TRBV11-1; j_call: TRBJ2-3; d_call: TRBD2; clone_size: few